This paragraph covers one TCR beta chain sequence. The sample is drawn from a study of siplizumab effects on memory and regulatory T cells. Trimming stripped 5 bases from V and 0 bases from J, with 14 bases between. CDR1 SGHTA and CDR2 FQGNSA come from the germline V gene. CDR3 length equals 15 residues. This table comes from immunoSEQ multiplex PCR, and its TCRdb copy is limited to in-frame clones, with some not included. This table holds roughly 62,000 clones, about 80% found once. J is TRBJ2-7 and V is TRBV7-2; D is tentatively TRBD1 or TRBD2 (5 bases each). This receptor was obtained from a human donor in good health. Sequencing input: memory CD4+ T cells sorted from blood. CDR3 sequence reads: CASSRGRISSYEQYF. The CDR3 nucleotides read TGTGCCAGCAGCCGGGGACGTATAAGCTCCTACGAGCAGTACTTC.